The present entry profiles one T cell receptor beta chain with its context. This record belongs to a study of T cell responses to AZD1222 COVID-19 vaccine. Study-wide context: Pooled in the analysis were second doses at about 4 or about 12 weeks.

V gave up 3 bases and J gave up 6 bases, with 13 bases separating them. The germline V gene encodes CDR1 SGDLS and CDR2 YYNGEE. The CDR3 length is 14 residues. Produced via immunoSEQ multiplex PCR; TCRdb's table is partial and in-frame only. In the table there are 120,000 or so clones, over 75% of which are singletons. The chain joins TRBV9 to TRBJ1-5, with D possibly being TRBD1 (5 bases). Specimen: peripheral blood, collected on day 0 of AZD1222 vaccination. This clonotype was sampled from an adult in good health. CDR3 loop: CASSADGASQPQHF. The CDR3 nucleotides read TGTGCCAGCAGCGCAGACGGGGCTAGTCAGCCCCAGCATTTT.